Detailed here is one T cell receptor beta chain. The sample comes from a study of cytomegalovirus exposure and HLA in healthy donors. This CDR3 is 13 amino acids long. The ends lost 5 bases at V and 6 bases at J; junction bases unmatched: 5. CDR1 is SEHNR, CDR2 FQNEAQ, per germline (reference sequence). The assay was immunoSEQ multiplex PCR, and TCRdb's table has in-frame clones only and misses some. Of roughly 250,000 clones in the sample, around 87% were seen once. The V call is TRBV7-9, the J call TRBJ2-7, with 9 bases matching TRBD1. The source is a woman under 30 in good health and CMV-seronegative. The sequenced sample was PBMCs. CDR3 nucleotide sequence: TGTGCCAGCAGCAGGGACAGGGTAGGCGAGCAGTACTTC. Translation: CASSRDRVGEQYF.